This T cell receptor (beta chain) derives from a study of shared clonotypes between healthy human individuals. The study, taken as a whole, reports: The generation probabilities recorded for non-shared clonotypes fell below those of clonotypes shared by all four donors. The study sampled only blood, and tissue repertoires likely differ. Rarefaction showed sorted-subset sequencing was incomplete despite large depth.

The protocol was immunoSEQ multiplex PCR, while the TCRdb copy is restricted to in-frame clones and leaves out a portion. The data hold about 96,000 clones, with 68% observed a single time. The germline gives CDR1 MNHEY, CDR2 SMNVEV (reference sequence). V gave up 5 bases and J gave up 1 base, with 15 bases separating them. The CDR3 covers 15 residues. In the case of this clone: Antigen: not known.

This chain uses TRBV27 with TRBJ2-7; D is ambiguous. The receptor's source is a man in his thirties or forties in good health. The specimen was memory CD8+ T cells sorted from blood. As for subset: CD45RO+ cells pooled with CCR7-negative TemRA cells. The CDR3 nucleotides read TGTGCCAGCAGTAAAGCCGGGTTAGGGTCCTACGAGCAGTACTTC. This translates into CASSKAGLGSYEQYF.